Listed below are T cell receptor beta chains from one sample, sequenced in a study of prognosis after radiotherapy for stage I lung cancer. TCRdb re-derived calls from the multiplex PCR reads in MiXCR, one entry per CDR3 protein. The data show around 30,000 distinct CDR3 sequences, with around 30% seen just once and roughly 26% held by the top ten. Sequencing used PBMCs, obtained before or after stereotactic body radiation therapy (not recorded which). The receptors come from a donor over 45 with non-small cell lung cancer. Both conserved end residues are part of each CDR3. A D gene is named only where the DNA matches it firmly. Clone size is not always given. Where it is, it says once, few, many or a class for expanded clones.

cdr3_nt | cdr3_aa | j_call | v_call | d_call | clone_size
TGTGCCAGCACCGAACAGGGGGGCAATGGCTACACCTTC | CASTEQGGNGYTF | TRBJ1-2 | TRBV6-2/TRBV6-3 | TRBD1 | many
TGTGCCAGCAGCTTACCCGGACTAGCGGAAACTCAGTTCTTC | CASSLPGLAETQFF | TRBJ2-1 | TRBV7-3 | TRBD2 | once
TGCGCCAGCAGCTCAGCCCGACAGGCTCTCGCAGAGACCCAGTACTTC | CASSSARQALAETQYF | TRBJ2-5 | TRBV5-1 | NA | many
TGTGCCAGCAGTTTAGAGTATGAGCAGTTCTTC | CASSLEYEQFF | TRBJ2-1 | TRBV12-3/TRBV12-4 | NA | many
TGTGCCACCAGTGATGCAGGGGCGTCTGGAAACACCATATATTTT | CATSDAGASGNTIYF | TRBJ1-3 | TRBV24-1 | NA | many
TGTGCCAGCTCACCACCGGGTCGAGGACAGGGGATTATCTTC | CASSPPGRGQGIIF | TRBJ2-1 | TRBV18 | TRBD1 | many
TGTGCCAGCAGCCCCCGAGCCGAACTCTCCTACGAGCAGTACTTC | CASSPRAELSYEQYF | TRBJ2-7 | TRBV7-6 | NA | many
TGTGCCAGCTCGACCCTCGGGGGCACTGAAGCTTTCTTT | CASSTLGGTEAFF | TRBJ1-1 | TRBV19 | NA | many
TGTGCCAGCAGGTCAGGGGACTCACCCCTCCACTTT | CASRSGDSPLHF | TRBJ1-6 | TRBV11-1 | NA | many
TGTGCCAGCTCAACGGGGGAGACCCAGTACTTC | CASSTGETQYF | TRBJ2-5 | TRBV18 | NA | many
TGCGCCAGCAGCATCGGACACGGTCAAGATACGCAGTATTTT | CASSIGHGQDTQYF | TRBJ2-3 | TRBV5-1 | NA | many
TGTGCCAGCAGTGATCGGACATTCTCCTACGAGCAGTACTTC | CASSDRTFSYEQYF | TRBJ2-7 | TRBV6-1 | NA | NA
TGCAGTGCTAGAGGTGGGCGGGTGAACACTGAAGCTTTCTTT | CSARGGRVNTEAFF | TRBJ1-1 | TRBV20-1 | NA | many
TGTGCCAGCAGTGCCTTAGTGGCCCACACCAATCAGCCCCAGCATTTT | CASSALVAHTNQPQHF | TRBJ1-5 | TRBV28 | NA | many
TGTGCCAGCAGTTGTTCGGTACAGGGGAGCAGCGAGCAGTACTTC | CASSCSVQGSSEQYF | TRBJ2-7 | TRBV27 | TRBD1 | NA
TGTGCCAGCAGCTCCGGGGCCTTCAATGAAAAACTGTTTTTT | CASSSGAFNEKLFF | TRBJ1-4 | TRBV9 | NA | many
TGTGCCAGCGCGCCGGGGGGAACTGGGGCCAACGTCCTGACTTTC | CASAPGGTGANVLTF | TRBJ2-6 | TRBV6-2/TRBV6-3 | TRBD2 | many
TGTGCCAGCAGCCCCGGACCGGGACAGGGGACAGATACGCAGTATTTT | CASSPGPGQGTDTQYF | TRBJ2-3 | TRBV7-9 | TRBD1 | many
TGTGCCAGCAGAGAACTAGAGGGGAACGAGCAGTACTTC | CASRELEGNEQYF | TRBJ2-7 | TRBV28 | NA | many
TGCGCCAGCAGCCAGACAGGGGGATTTATTGAAAAACTGTTTTTT | CASSQTGGFIEKLFF | TRBJ1-4 | TRBV4-1 | TRBD1 | many
TGTGCCAGCAGAGCCGGGACAAAGGGCGGGGAGCTGTTTTTT | CASRAGTKGGELFF | TRBJ2-2 | TRBV12-3/TRBV12-4 | NA | many
TGTGCCAGTAGTATTAGGTTCAGGGAAGAGACCCAGTACTTC | CASSIRFREETQYF | TRBJ2-5 | TRBV19 | NA | many
TGTGCCAGCAGCTTAGCGGGTCCTTCCGACACTGAAGCTTTCTTT | CASSLAGPSDTEAFF | TRBJ1-1 | TRBV7-8 | NA | many